This T cell receptor beta chain appears in the sequencing data of a study of T cell responses to AZD1222 COVID-19 vaccine. The germline gives CDR1 MGHDK, CDR2 SYGVNS. The trim removed 4 bases at V and 6 bases at J, leaving 15 bases unmatched. CDR3 size: 18 residues. Generated by immunoSEQ multiplex PCR, the TCRdb table keeps only in-frame clones and is missing some. Here the sample spans 180,000 or so clones, about 92% being singletons. This TCR derives from an adult in good health. This specimen consisted of peripheral blood, obtained on day 0 of AZD1222 vaccination. The chain is built from TRBV25-1 and TRBJ1-5; 10 positions match TRBD1. CDR3: CASSASGTGELLGQPQHF. In DNA form, the CDR3 reads TGTGCCAGCAGTGCTAGCGGGACAGGGGAATTGTTGGGTCAGCCCCAGCATTTT.